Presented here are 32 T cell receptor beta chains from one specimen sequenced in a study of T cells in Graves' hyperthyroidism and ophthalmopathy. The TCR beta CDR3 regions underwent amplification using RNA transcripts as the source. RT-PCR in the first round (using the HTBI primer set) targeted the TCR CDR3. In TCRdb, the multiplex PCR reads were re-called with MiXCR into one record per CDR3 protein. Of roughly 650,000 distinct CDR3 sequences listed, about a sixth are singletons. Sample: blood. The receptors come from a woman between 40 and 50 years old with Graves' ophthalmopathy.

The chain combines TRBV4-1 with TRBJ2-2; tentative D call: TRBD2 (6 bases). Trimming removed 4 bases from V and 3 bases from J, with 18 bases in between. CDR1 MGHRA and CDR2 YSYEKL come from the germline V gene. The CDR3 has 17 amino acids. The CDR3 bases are TGCGCCAGCAGCCGCCTCCGGGACTGGGGACACACCGGGGAGCTGTTTTTT. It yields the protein CASSRLRDWGHTGELFF.

CDR3 DNA sequence: TGTGCCAGCAGTTACAGGGTTGACACCGGGGAGCTGTTTTTT. Protein sequence: CASSYRVDTGELFF. The chain combines TRBV12-3 or TRBV12-4 with TRBJ2-2, with D possibly TRBD1 on 6 matching bases. V was cut by 4 bases and J by 3 bases, with 9 bases left in between. This CDR3 has 14 residues.

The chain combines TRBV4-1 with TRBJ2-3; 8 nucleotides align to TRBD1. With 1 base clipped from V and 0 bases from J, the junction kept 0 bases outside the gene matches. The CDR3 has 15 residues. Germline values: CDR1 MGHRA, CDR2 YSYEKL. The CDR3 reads CASSQGDRSTDTQYF. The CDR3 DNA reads TGCGCCAGCAGCCAAGGGGACAGGAGCACAGATACGCAGTATTTT.

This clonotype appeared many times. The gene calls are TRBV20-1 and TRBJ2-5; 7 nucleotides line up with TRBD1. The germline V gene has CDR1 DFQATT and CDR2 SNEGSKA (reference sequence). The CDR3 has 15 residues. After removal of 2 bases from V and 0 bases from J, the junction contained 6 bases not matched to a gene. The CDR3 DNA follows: TGCAGTGCTAGACCTTCGACAGGGTACCAAGAGACCCAGTACTTC. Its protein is CSARPSTGYQETQYF.

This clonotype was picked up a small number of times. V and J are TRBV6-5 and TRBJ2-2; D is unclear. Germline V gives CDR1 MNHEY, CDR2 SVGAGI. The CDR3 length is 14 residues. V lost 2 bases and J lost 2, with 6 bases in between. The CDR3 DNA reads TGTGCCAGCAGTTACGGTCCTAACACCGGGGAGCTGTTTTTT. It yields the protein CASSYGPNTGELFF.

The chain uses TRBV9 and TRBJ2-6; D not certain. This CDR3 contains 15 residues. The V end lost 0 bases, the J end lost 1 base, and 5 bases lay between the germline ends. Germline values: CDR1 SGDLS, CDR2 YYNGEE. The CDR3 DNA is TGTGCCAGCAGCGTAGTGAGGTCTGGGGCCAACGTCCTGACTTTC. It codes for CASSVVRSGANVLTF.

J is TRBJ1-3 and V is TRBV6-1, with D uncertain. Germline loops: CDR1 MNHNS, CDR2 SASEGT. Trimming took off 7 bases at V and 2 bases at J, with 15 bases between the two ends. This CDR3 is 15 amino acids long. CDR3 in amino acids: CASTEHTGPGNTIYF. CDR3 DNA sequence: TGTGCCAGCACCGAGCATACCGGACCTGGAAACACCATATATTTT.

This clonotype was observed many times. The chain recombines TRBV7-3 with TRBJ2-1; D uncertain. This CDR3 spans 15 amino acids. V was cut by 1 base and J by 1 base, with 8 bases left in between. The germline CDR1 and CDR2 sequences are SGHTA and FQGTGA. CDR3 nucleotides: TGTGCCAGCAGCTTAAGCCACCTGTCCTACAATGAGCAGTTCTTC. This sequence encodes CASSLSHLSYNEQFF.

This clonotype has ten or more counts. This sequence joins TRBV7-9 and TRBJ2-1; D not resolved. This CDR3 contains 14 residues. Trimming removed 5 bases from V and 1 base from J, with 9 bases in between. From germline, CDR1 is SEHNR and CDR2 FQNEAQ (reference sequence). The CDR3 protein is CASSPFASYNEQFF. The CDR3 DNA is TGTGCCAGCAGCCCGTTCGCTTCCTACAATGAGCAGTTCTTC.

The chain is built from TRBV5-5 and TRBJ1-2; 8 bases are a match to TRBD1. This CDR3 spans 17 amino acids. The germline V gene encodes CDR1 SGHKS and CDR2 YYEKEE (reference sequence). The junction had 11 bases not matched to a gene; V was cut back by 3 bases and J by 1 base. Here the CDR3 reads CASSSGQGGSLNYGYTF. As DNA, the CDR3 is TGTGCCAGCAGCTCCGGACAGGGAGGAAGTCTTAACTATGGCTACACCTTC.

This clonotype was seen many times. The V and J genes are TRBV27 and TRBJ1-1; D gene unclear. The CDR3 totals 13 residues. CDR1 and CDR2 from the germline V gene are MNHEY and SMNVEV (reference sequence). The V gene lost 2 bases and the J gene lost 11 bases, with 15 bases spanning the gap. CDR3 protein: CASSLGKGEVAFF. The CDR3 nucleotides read TGTGCCAGCAGTTTAGGAAAGGGAGAGGTGGCTTTCTTT.

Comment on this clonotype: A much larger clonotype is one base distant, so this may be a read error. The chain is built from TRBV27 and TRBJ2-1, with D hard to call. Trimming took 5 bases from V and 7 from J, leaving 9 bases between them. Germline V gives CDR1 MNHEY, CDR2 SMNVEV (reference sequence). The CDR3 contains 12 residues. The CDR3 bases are TGTGCCAGCAGTCCCACCCCGAATGAGCAGTTCTTC. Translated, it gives CASSPTPNEQFF.

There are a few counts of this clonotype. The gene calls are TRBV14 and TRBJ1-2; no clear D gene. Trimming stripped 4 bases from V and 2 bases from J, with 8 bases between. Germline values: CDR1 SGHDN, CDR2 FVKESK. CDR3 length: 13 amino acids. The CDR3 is CASSPRLNYGYTF. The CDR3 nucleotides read TGTGCCAGCAGCCCCCGGCTAAACTATGGCTACACCTTC.

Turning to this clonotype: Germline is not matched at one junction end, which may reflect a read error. CDR3 sequence: CVSSEGQGQETQYF. CDR3 coding DNA: TGTGTCAGCTCAGAAGGACAGGGGCAAGAGACCCAGTACTTC. The chain is built from TRBV18 and TRBJ2-5; 9 bases match TRBD1. CDR3 length: 14 residues. CDR1 KGHSH and CDR2 LQKENI come from the germline V gene.

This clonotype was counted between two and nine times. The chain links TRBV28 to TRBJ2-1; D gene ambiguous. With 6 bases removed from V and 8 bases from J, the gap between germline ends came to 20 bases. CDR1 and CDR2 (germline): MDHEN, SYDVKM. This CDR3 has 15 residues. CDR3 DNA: TGTGCCAGCAGGACCTATGACGGGTCCGTGGATGAGCAGTTCTTC. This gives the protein CASRTYDGSVDEQFF.

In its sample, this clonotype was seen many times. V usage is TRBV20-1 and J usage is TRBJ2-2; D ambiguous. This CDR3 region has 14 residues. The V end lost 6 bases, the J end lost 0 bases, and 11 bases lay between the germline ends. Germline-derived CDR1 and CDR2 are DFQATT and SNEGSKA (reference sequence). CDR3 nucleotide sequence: TGCAGTGCCCTTACAAGTACGAACACCGGGGAGCTGTTTTTT. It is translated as CSALTSTNTGELFF.

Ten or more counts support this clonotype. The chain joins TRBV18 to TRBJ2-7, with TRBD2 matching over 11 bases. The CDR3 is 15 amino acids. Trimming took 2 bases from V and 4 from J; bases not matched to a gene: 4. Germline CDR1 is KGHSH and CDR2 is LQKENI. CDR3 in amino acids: CASSPTSGSTYEQYF. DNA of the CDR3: TGTGCCAGCTCACCAACTAGCGGGAGCACATACGAGCAGTACTTC.

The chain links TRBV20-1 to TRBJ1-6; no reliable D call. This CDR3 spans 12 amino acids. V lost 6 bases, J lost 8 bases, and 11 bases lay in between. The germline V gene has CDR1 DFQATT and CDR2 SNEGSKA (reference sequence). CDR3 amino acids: CSAREADSPLHF. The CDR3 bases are TGCAGTGCACGTGAGGCGGATTCACCCCTCCACTTT.

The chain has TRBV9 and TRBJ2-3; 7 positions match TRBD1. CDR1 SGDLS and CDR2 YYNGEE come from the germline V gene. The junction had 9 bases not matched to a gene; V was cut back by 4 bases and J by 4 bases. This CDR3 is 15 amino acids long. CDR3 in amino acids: CASSKMTGFADTQYF. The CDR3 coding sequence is TGTGCCAGCAGCAAAATGACAGGGTTCGCAGATACGCAGTATTTT.

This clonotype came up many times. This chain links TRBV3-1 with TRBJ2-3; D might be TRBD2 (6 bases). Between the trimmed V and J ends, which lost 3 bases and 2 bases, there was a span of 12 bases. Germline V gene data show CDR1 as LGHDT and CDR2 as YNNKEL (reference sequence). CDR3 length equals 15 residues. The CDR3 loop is CASSHRRGTTDTQYF. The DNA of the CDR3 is TGTGCCAGCAGCCATAGACGGGGGACCACAGATACGCAGTATTTT.

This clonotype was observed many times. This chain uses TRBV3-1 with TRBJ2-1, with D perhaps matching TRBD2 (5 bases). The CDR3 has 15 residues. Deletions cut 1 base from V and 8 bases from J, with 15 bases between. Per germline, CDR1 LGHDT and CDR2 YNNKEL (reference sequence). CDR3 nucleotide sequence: TGTGCCAGCAGCCAAGGGATAGCGTTGTCCGATGAGCAGTTCTTC. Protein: CASSQGIALSDEQFF.

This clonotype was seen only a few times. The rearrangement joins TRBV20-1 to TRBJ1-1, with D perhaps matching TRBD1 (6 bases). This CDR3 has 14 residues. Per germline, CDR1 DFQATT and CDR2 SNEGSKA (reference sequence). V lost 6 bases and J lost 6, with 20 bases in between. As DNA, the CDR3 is TGCAGTGCGTTCAACCCGTCAGGGGTCTCTGAAGCTTTCTTT. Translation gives CSAFNPSGVSEAFF.

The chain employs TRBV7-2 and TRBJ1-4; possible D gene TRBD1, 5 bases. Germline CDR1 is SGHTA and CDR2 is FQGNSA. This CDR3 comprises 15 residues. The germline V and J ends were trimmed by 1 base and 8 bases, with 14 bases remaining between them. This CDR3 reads CASSLGGEVWEKLFF. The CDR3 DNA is TGTGCCAGCAGCTTAGGAGGGGAGGTTTGGGAAAAACTGTTTTTT.

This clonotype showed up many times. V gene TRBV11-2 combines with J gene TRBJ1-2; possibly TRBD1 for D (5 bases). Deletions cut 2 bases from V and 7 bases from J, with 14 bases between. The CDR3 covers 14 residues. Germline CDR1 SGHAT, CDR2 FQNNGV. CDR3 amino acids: CASSLWGQGPGYTF. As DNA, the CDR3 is TGTGCCAGCAGCTTATGGGGCCAGGGCCCTGGCTACACCTTC.

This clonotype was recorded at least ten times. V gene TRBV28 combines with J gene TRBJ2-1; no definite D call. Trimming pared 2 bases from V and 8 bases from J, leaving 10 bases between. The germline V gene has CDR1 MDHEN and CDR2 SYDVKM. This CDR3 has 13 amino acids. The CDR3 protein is CASSLQALDEQFF. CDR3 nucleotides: TGTGCCAGCAGTTTACAAGCGCTAGATGAGCAGTTCTTC.

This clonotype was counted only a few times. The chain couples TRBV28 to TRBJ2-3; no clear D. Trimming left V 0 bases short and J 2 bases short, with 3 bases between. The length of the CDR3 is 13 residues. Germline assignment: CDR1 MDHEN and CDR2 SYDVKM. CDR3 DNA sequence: TGTGCCAGCAGTTTATGGATCACAGATACGCAGTATTTT. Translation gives CASSLWITDTQYF.

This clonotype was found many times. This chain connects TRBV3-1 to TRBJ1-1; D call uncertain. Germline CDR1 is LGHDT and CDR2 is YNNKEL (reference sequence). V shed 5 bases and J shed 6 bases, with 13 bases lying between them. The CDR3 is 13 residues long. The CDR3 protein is CASSSPRLSEAFF. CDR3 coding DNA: TGTGCCAGCAGCTCCCCCCGCCTTTCTGAAGCTTTCTTT.

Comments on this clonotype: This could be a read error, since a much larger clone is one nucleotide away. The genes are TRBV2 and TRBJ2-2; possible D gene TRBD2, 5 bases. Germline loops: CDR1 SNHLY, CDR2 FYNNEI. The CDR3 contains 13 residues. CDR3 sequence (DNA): TGTGTCAGCAGCGGACCTAACACCGGGGAGCTGTTTTTT. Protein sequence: CVSSGPNTGELFF.

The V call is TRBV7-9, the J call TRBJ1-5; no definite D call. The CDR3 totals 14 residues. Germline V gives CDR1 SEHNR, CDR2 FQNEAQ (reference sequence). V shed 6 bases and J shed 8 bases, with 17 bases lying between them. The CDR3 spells CASSSTADWKPQHF. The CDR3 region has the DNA TGTGCCAGCAGTTCTACTGCTGACTGGAAGCCCCAGCATTTT.

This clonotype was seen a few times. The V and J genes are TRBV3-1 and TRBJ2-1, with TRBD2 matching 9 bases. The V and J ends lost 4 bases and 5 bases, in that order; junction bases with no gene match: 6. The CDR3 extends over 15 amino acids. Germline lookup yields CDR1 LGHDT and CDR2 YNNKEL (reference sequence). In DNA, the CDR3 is TGTGCCAGCAGCCGCGGGGGGGGTCGACACAATGAGCAGTTCTTC. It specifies CASSRGGGRHNEQFF.

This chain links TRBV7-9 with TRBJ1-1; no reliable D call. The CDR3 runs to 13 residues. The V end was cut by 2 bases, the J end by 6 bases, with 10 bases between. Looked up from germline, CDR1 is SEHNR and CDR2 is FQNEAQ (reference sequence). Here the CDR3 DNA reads TGTGCCAGCAGCTTACTATCTAGACCTGAAGCTTTCTTT. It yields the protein CASSLLSRPEAFF.

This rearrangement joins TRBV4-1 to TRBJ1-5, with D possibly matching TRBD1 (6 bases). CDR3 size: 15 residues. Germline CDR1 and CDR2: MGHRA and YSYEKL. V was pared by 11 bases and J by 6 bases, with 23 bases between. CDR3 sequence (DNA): TGCGCCTCAAGCGGAGGGGGAGGGATTGCTCAGCCCCAGCATTTT. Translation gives CASSGGGGIAQPQHF.